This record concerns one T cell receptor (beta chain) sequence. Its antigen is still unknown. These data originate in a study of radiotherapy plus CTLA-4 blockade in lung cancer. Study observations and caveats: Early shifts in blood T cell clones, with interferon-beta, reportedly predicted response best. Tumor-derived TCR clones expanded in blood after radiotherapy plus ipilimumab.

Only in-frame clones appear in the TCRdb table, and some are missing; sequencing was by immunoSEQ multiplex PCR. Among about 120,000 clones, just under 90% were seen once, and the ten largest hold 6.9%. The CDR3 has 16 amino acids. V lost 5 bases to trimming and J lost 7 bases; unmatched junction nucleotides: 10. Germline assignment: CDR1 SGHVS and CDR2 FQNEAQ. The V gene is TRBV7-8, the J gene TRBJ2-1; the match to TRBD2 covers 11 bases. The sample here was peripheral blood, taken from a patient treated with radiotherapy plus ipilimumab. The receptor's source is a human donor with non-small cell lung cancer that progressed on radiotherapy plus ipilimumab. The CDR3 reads CASSPGGLAGRNEQFF. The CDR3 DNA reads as TGTGCCAGCAGCCCCGGAGGACTAGCGGGTCGTAATGAGCAGTTCTTC.